One sample yielded the 23 T cell receptor beta chains listed below, sequenced in a study of CD8+ T cells in alopecia areata (dated by TCRdb to the late 2010s). The sample's treatment or condition label, in plain terms: oral pan-JAK inhibitor, 5-10 mg twice daily. The library was generated by the immunoSEQ multiplex PCR assay. RNA was extracted from all samples and reverse transcribed into cDNA as template for TCR sequencing. TCRdb re-hosts the immuneACCESS table, in-frame sequences only. Its copies lack some clones; in the studies checked, an unresolved V gene accounts for under half of them, and the cause for the rest is not known. The sample table holds about 200,000 clones, of which approximately 67% were seen once. Of the sample, about 1.3% falls within the top ten clones. The input for sequencing was CD4+ T cells sorted from blood, taken around week 49, from a patient treated with tofacitinib. The receptor source for this set is a human donor with alopecia areata.

The rearrangement uses TRBV29-1 and TRBJ1-1; the D is unclear. The CDR3 is 12 residues long. Trimming cost V 7 bases and J 0 bases, with 9 bases left between them. Germline assignment: CDR1 SQVTM and CDR2 ANQGSEA. The CDR3 loop reads CSGKTLNTEAFF. CDR3 in DNA: TGCAGCGGGAAGACTTTGAACACTGAAGCTTTCTTT.

The rearrangement joins TRBV6-5 to TRBJ2-7; possible D gene TRBD2, 7 bases. V lost 0 bases to trimming and J lost 3 bases, with 12 bases between them. This CDR3 comprises 15 residues. Germline-derived CDR1 and CDR2 are MNHEY and SVGAGI. The CDR3 protein is CASSYSTGGGYEQYF. In DNA, the CDR3 is TGTGCCAGCAGTTACTCGACGGGGGGCGGCTACGAGCAGTACTTC.

This clone was seen a few times. This CDR3 is also generated by other DNA sequences in the sample. The CDR3 reads CSVEGRMNTEAFF. CDR3 bases: TGCAGCGTTGAAGGACGGATGAACACTGAAGCTTTCTTT. This chain uses TRBV29-1 with TRBJ1-1, with D hard to call. The CDR3 sequence is 13 residues long. V dropped 1 base and J dropped 0 bases, with 6 bases sitting between them. Germline assignment: CDR1 SQVTM and CDR2 ANQGSEA.

This clone has more than one count but fewer than ten. In DNA form, the CDR3 reads TGCAGCGTCCCCCCACTAGCGGGGGCCCTCAATGAGCAGTTCTTC. Its protein is CSVPPLAGALNEQFF. The chain links TRBV29-1 to TRBJ2-1; TRBD2 matches at 11 bases. The CDR3 runs to 15 residues. With V trimmed by 6 bases and J by 6 bases, 10 bases remained unmatched. CDR1 SQVTM and CDR2 ANQGSEA come from the germline V gene.

The chain has TRBV30 and TRBJ2-3; D is perhaps TRBD2 (5 bases). This CDR3 is built from 11 residues. The V gene's germline CDR1 is GTSNPN and CDR2 SVGIG (reference sequence). The V end was cut by 4 bases, the J end by 4 bases, with 6 bases between. In DNA, the CDR3 is TGTGCCTGGATTAGCGCAGATACGCAGTATTTT. Encoded protein: CAWISADTQYF.

The chain employs TRBV5-5 and TRBJ2-3; D perhaps matches TRBD2 (5 bases). Germline assignment: CDR1 SGHKS and CDR2 YYEKEE (reference sequence). The CDR3 is 15 amino acids. The V end was cut by 6 bases, the J end by 2 bases, with 16 bases between. CDR3 sequence: CASTRREGSTDTQYF. The CDR3 bases are TGTGCCAGCACCCGACGGGAAGGGTCCACAGATACGCAGTATTTT.

For the CDR3, the DNA is TGTGCCAGCAGCACCGGGACATCTCCTGGGGCCAACGTCCTGACTTTC. This sequence encodes CASSTGTSPGANVLTF. The chain is built from TRBV7-2 and TRBJ2-6, with D tentatively TRBD1 (6 bases). The CDR3 spans 16 residues. The V gene lost 5 bases and the J gene lost 2 bases, with 13 bases spanning the gap. CDR1 is SGHTA, CDR2 FQGNSA, per germline.

This clone came up a few times. V usage is TRBV7-9 and J usage is TRBJ1-6; D is ambiguous. The germline CDR1 and CDR2 sequences are SEHNR and FQNEAQ (reference sequence). This CDR3 has 14 residues. V shed 5 bases and J shed 7 bases, with 12 bases lying between them. The CDR3 DNA follows: TGTGCCAGCAGCATCGCGGGCCCCAATTCACCCCTCCACTTT. This translates into CASSIAGPNSPLHF. Together with reference TRBV7-9 and TRBJ1-6, the CDR3 gives the full variable domain: DTGVSQNPRHKITKRGQNVTFRCDPISEHNRLYWYRQTLGQGPEFLTYFQNEAQLEKSRLLSDRFSAERPKGSFSTLEIQRTEQGDSAMYLCASSIAGPNSPLHFGNGTRLTVT.

J is TRBJ2-1 and V is TRBV7-2; TRBD2 matches 12 bases. Per the germline V gene, CDR1 is SGHTA and CDR2 is FQGNSA. V lost 5 bases to trimming and J lost 12 bases; unmatched junction nucleotides: 5. The CDR3 spans 13 residues. CDR3 in DNA: TGTGCCAGCAGCCTTGGACTAGCGGGGTTGCAGTTCTTC. Its protein product is CASSLGLAGLQFF.

The chain recombines TRBV15 with TRBJ1-5; TRBD1 matches 7 bases. This CDR3 region has 14 residues. Germline V gives CDR1 LNHNV, CDR2 YYDKDF (reference sequence). V was pared by 5 bases and J by 7 bases, with 8 bases of the junction left unmatched. CDR3 nucleotide sequence: TGTGCCACCAGCGTACGACAGGGTGTGCAGCCCCAGCATTTT. This codes for CATSVRQGVQPQHF.

V is TRBV5-6 and J is TRBJ1-2, with TRBD1 matching over 9 bases. The germline gives CDR1 SGHDT, CDR2 YYEEEE. The V segment lost 4 bases and the J segment 8 bases; nucleotides outside the gene matches: 9. The CDR3 is 14 residues long. Written as DNA, the CDR3 is TGTGCCAGCAGCGCGTCCGGGACAGGGTACGGCTACACCTTC. As protein: CASSASGTGYGYTF.

The chain is built from TRBV19 and TRBJ2-6, with D possibly being TRBD1 or TRBD2 (6 bases each). This CDR3 is built from 17 residues. Germline V gene lookup returns CDR1 LNHDA and CDR2 SQIVND (reference sequence). Trimming took 1 base from V and 2 from J, leaving 12 bases between them. CDR3 protein: CASSIASGGAGANVLTF. CDR3 nucleotide sequence: TGTGCCAGTAGTATAGCTTCCGGGGGCGCTGGGGCCAACGTCCTGACTTTC.

This chain connects TRBV11-2 to TRBJ2-7, with 12 bases lining up with TRBD2. The length of the CDR3 is 15 residues. Per the germline V gene, CDR1 is SGHAT and CDR2 is FQNNGV. V shed 5 bases, J shed 0 bases, and the junction held 2 bases outside the gene matches. The CDR3 DNA is TGTGCCAGCAGCCGGACTAGCGGGGACTCCTACGAGCAGTACTTC. Encoded protein: CASSRTSGDSYEQYF.

V gene TRBV6-1 combines with J gene TRBJ2-7; D is unresolved. CDR3 length: 11 amino acids. The germline gives CDR1 MNHNS, CDR2 SASEGT. V lost 2 bases, J lost 8 bases, and 7 bases lay in between. The CDR3 here is CASSEPLQQYF. As DNA, the CDR3 is TGTGCCAGCAGTGAACCCCTTCAGCAGTACTTC.

The sample holds one count of this clone. J is TRBJ1-1 and V is TRBV25-1; 7 bases align to TRBD1. Losses at the gene ends were 4 bases for V and 6 bases for J; bases not matched to a gene: 8. Germline V gene lookup returns CDR1 MGHDK and CDR2 SYGVNS. CDR3 length: 14 residues. The CDR3: CASSGIGQEAEAFF. CDR3 nucleotide sequence: TGTGCCAGCAGTGGGATTGGACAGGAGGCTGAAGCTTTCTTT.

The chain employs TRBV7-2 and TRBJ2-1; TRBD1 agrees at 9 bases. The CDR3 has 15 residues. Germline values: CDR1 SGHTA, CDR2 FQGNSA. The ends lost 5 bases at V and 0 bases at J; junction bases unmatched: 2. The CDR3 here is CASSPGQGSYNEQFF. The CDR3 nucleotides are TGTGCCAGCAGCCCGGGACAGGGCTCCTACAATGAGCAGTTCTTC.

The V call is TRBV13, the J call TRBJ2-5; 7 bases fit TRBD1. The germline V gene has CDR1 PRHDT and CDR2 FYEKMQ (reference sequence). This CDR3 has 13 residues. With V trimmed by 3 bases and J by 7 bases, 5 bases remained unmatched. The CDR3 loop is CASSLRGLGTQYF. The CDR3 bases are TGTGCCAGCAGCTTGAGGGGGCTCGGGACCCAGTACTTC. Complete variable domain (other parts from reference TRBV13 and TRBJ2-5): AAGVIQSPRHLIKEKRETATLKCYPIPRHDTVYWYQQGPGQDPQFLISFYEKMQSDKGSIPDRFSAQQFSDYHSELNMSSLELGDSALYFCASSLRGLGTQYFGPGTRLLVL.

The rearrangement joins TRBV30 to TRBJ2-1; a weak D match, TRBD1 (6 bases). The CDR3 loop spans 15 amino acids. Germline loops: CDR1 GTSNPN, CDR2 SVGIG (reference sequence). Trimming pared 2 bases from V and 2 bases from J, leaving 13 bases between. The CDR3 sequence is CAWSRFPGAYNEQFF. The CDR3, as DNA: TGTGCCTGGAGTCGCTTTCCAGGGGCCTACAATGAGCAGTTCTTC.

This clone was seen a handful of times. CDR3 nucleotide sequence: TGTGCCAGCAGCCTCAATAAGGACACCGGGGAGCTGTTTTTT. This sequence encodes CASSLNKDTGELFF. The genes are TRBV7-9 and TRBJ2-2; no firm D call. The CDR3 is made up of 14 amino acids. Trimming left V 5 bases short and J 3 bases short, with 10 bases between. Germline V lookup: CDR1 SEHNR, CDR2 FQNEAQ (reference sequence).

The CDR3 spells CASSLQGSNQPQHF. Here the CDR3 DNA reads TGTGCCAGCAGTTTACAGGGTAGCAATCAGCCCCAGCATTTT. The rearrangement uses TRBV6-1 and TRBJ1-5; possibly TRBD1 for D (6 bases). Trimming stripped 5 bases from V and 0 bases from J, with 8 bases between. This CDR3 has 14 amino acids. Germline V CDR1 and CDR2: MNHNS, SASEGT.

The chain is built from TRBV30 and TRBJ2-7; perhaps TRBD2 as D (6 bases). Trimming cost V 5 bases and J 2 bases, with 16 bases left between them. From germline, CDR1 is GTSNPN and CDR2 SVGIG (reference sequence). The CDR3 has 14 residues. CDR3 in DNA: TGTGCCTGGGAAACCGGGACTTCCCCCTACGAGCAGTACTTC. This translates into CAWETGTSPYEQYF. The whole variable domain, filled in from reference TRBV30 and TRBJ2-7, reads SQTIHQWPATLVQPVGSPLSLECTVEGTSNPNLYWYRQAAGRGLQLLFYSVGIGQISSEVPQNLSASRPQDRQFILSSKKLLLSDSGFYLCAWETGTSPYEQYFGPGTRLTVT.

V gene TRBV5-1 combines with J gene TRBJ1-6, with 9 bases matching TRBD1. Germline assignment: CDR1 SGHRS and CDR2 YFSETQ. The CDR3 is 15 residues long. Losses at the gene ends were 0 bases for V and 10 bases for J; bases not matched to a gene: 5. The CDR3 protein is CASSLEQGATSPLHF. As DNA, the CDR3 is TGCGCCAGCAGCTTGGAACAGGGGGCGACGTCACCCCTCCACTTT. The whole variable domain, filled in from reference TRBV5-1 and TRBJ1-6, reads KAGVTQTPRYLIKTRGQQVTLSCSPISGHRSVSWYQQTPGQGLQFLFEYFSETQRNKGNFPGRFSGRQFSNSRSEMNVSTLELGDSALYLCASSLEQGATSPLHFGNGTRLTVT.

The V gene is TRBV29-1, the J gene TRBJ1-2; 9 positions match TRBD1. CDR3 size: 14 residues. CDR1 SQVTM and CDR2 ANQGSEA come from the germline V gene. Trimming at V came to 7 bases and at J to 6 bases, leaving 12 bases not matched to a gene. CDR3 protein: CSALPQTGGHGYTF. The CDR3 DNA is TGCAGCGCCCTCCCCCAAACAGGGGGCCATGGCTACACCTTC.